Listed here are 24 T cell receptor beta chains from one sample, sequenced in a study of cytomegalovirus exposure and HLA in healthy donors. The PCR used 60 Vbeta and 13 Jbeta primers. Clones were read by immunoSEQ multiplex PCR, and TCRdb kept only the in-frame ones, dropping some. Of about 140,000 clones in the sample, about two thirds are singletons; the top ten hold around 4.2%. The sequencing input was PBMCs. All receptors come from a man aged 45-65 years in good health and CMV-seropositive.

CDR3 coding DNA: TGTGCCAGTAGTCGGGGGGAGGAAAAACTGTTTTTT. Its protein product is CASSRGEEKLFF. This sequence joins TRBV19 and TRBJ1-4, with TRBD1 as a possible D gene (5 bases). Germline assignment: CDR1 LNHDA and CDR2 SQIVND (reference sequence). Trimming removed 5 bases from V and 8 bases from J, with 9 bases in between. The CDR3 is made up of 12 amino acids.

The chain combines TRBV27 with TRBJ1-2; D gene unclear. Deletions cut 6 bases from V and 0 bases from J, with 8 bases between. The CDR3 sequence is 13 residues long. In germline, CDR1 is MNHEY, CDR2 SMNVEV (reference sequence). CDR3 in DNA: TGTGCCAGCAGATCAACAGCTAACTATGGCTACACCTTC. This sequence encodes CASRSTANYGYTF.

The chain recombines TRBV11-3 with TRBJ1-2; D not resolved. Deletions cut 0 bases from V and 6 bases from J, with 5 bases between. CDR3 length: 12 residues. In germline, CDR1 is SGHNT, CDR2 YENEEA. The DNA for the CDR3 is TGTGCCAGCAGCTTAGATCCTGATGGCTACACCTTC. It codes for CASSLDPDGYTF.

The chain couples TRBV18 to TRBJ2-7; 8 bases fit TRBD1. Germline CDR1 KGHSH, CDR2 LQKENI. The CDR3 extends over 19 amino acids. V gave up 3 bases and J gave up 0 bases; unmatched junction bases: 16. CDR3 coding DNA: TGTGCCAGCTCACCGTCTCCGGGGACAGGCCGAGGGGCCTCCTACGAGCAGTACTTC. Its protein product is CASSPSPGTGRGASYEQYF.

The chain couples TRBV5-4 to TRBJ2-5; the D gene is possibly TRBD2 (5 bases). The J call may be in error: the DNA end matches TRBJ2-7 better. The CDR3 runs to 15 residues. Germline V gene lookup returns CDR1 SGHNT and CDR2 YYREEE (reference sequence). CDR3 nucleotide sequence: TGTGCCAGCAGCTCAGCCGGGGTCTACTCCTACGAGCAGTACTTC. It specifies CASSSAGVYSYEQYF.

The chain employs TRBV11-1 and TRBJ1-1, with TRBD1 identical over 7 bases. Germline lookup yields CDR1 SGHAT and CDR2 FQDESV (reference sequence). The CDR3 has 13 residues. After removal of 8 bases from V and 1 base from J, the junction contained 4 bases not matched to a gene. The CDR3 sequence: CASQGQQNTEAFF. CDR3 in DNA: TGTGCCAGCCAGGGACAGCAGAACACTGAAGCTTTCTTT.

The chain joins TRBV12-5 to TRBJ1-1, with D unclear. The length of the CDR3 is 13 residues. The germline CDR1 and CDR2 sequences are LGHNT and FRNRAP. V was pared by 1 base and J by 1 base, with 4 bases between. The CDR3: CASGLDTNTEAFF. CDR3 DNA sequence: TGTGCTAGTGGTTTGGACACGAACACTGAAGCTTTCTTT.

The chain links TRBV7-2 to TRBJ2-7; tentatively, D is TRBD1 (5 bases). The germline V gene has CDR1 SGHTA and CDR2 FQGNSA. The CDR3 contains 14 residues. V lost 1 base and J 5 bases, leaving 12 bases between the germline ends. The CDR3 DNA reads TGTGCCAGCAGCTTAGGTGTGGGGCCCCACGAGCAGTACTTC. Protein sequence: CASSLGVGPHEQYF.

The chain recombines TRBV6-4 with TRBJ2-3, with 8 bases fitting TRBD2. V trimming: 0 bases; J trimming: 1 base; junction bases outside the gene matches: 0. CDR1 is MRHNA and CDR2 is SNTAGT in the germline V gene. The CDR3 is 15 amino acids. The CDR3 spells CASSDSLAGTDTQYF. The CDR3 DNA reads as TGTGCCAGCAGTGACTCACTAGCGGGCACAGATACGCAGTATTTT.

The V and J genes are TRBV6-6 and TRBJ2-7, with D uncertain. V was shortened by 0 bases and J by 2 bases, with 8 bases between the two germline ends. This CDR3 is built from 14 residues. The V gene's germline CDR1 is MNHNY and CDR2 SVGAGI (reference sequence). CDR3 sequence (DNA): TGTGCCAGCAGTTACTCACCAGGAACCTACGAGCAGTACTTC. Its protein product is CASSYSPGTYEQYF.

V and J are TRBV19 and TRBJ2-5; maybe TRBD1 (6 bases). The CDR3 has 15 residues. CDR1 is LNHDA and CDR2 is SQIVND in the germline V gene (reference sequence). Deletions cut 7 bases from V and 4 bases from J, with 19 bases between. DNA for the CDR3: TGTGCCAGTACCCCACAGGGATGGTCGATAGAGACCCAGTACTTC. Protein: CASTPQGWSIETQYF. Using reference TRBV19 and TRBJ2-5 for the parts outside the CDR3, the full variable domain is DGGITQSPKYLFRKEGQNVTLSCEQNLNHDAMYWYRQDPGQGLRLIYYSQIVNDFQKGDIAEGYSVSREKKESFPLTVTSAQKNPTAFYLCASTPQGWSIETQYFGPGTRLLVL.

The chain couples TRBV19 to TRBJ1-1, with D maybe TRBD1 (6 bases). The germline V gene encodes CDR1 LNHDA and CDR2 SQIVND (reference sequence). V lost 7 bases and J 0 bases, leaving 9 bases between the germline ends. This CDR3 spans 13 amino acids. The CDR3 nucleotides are TGTGCCAGTAAGCGGACAGTGAACACTGAAGCTTTCTTT. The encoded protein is CASKRTVNTEAFF.

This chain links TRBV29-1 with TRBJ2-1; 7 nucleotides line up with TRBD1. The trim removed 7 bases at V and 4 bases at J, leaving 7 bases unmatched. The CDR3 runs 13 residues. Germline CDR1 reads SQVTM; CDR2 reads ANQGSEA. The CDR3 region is CSETTGSYNEQFF. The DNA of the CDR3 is TGCAGCGAAACGACAGGGTCTTACAATGAGCAGTTCTTC.

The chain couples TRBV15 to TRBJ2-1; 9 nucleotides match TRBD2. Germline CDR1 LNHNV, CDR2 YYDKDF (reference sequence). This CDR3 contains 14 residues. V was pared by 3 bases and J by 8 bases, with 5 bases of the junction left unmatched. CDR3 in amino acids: CATSSSGSRHEQFF. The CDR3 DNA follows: TGTGCCACCAGCAGTAGCGGGAGTAGACATGAGCAGTTCTTC.

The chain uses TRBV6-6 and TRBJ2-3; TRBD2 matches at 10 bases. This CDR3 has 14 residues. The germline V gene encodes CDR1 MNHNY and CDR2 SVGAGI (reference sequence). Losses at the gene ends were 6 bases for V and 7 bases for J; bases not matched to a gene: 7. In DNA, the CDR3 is TGTGCCAGCAGGGAGCGGGGGGGCTCGAATACGCAGTATTTT. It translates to CASRERGGSNTQYF.

Here the CDR3 reads CASSRASGEAFF. CDR3 sequence (DNA): TGTGCCAGCAGCCGTGCTTCAGGGGAAGCTTTCTTT. This chain links TRBV7-9 with TRBJ1-1, with a possible D match to TRBD1 (5 bases). The CDR3 runs to 12 residues. CDR1 and CDR2 from the germline V gene are SEHNR and FQNEAQ (reference sequence). Trimming removed 5 bases at V and 8 bases at J, with 12 bases between.

CDR3: CASSLGSLGRNTGELFF. In DNA form, the CDR3 reads TGTGCCAGCAGCTTAGGTTCTCTCGGGAGGAACACCGGGGAGCTGTTTTTT. The rearrangement joins TRBV7-6 to TRBJ2-2; tentative D call: TRBD2 (6 bases). The CDR3 runs to 17 residues. The V end was cut by 1 base, the J end by 1 base, with 13 bases between. CDR1 is SGHVS and CDR2 is FNYEAQ in the germline V gene.

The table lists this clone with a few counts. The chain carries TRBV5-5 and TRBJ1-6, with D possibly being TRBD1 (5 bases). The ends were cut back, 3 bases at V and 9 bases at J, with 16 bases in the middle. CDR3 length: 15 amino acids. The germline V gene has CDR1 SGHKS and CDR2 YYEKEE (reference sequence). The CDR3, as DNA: TGTGCCAGCAGCTCCGGGGGACTCCAGGGTTCACCCCTCCACTTT. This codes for CASSSGGLQGSPLHF.

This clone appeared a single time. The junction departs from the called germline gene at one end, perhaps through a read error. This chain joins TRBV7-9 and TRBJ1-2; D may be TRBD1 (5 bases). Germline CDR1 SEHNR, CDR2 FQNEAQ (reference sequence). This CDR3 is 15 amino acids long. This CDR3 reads CSSSLGYRPTDGYTF. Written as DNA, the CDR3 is TGTTCCAGCAGCTTAGGTTACAGGCCCACGGATGGCTACACCTTC.

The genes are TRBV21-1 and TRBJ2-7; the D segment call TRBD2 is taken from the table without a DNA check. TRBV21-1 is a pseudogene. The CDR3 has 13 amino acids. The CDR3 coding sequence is TGTGCCACCTTTCGGCCGCGGGGGAACGAGCAGTACTTC. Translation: CATFRPRGNEQYF.

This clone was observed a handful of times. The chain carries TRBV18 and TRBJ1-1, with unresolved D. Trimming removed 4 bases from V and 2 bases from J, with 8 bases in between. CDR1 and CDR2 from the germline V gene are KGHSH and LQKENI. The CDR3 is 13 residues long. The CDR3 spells CASSQAENTEAFF. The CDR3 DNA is TGTGCCAGCTCACAAGCCGAAAACACTGAAGCTTTCTTT.

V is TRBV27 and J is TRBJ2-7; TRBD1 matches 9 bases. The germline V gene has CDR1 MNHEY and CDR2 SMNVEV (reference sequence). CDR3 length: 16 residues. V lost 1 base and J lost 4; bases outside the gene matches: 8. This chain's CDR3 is CASSLYPGQGAYEQYF. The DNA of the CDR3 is TGTGCCAGCAGTTTATACCCGGGACAGGGAGCATACGAGCAGTACTTC.

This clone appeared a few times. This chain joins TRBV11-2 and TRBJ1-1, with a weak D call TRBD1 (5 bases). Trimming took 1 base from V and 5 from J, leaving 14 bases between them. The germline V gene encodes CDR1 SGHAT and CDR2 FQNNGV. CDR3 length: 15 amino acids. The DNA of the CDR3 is TGTGCCAGCAGCTTAGCCGGGGGTACGGGAACTGAAGCTTTCTTT. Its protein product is CASSLAGGTGTEAFF.

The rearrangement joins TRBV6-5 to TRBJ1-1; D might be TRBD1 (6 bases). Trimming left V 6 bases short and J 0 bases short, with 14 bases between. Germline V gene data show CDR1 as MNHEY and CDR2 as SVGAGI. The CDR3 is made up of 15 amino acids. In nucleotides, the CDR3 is TGTGCCAGCAGCCCCAGGACAGTTATGAACACTGAAGCTTTCTTT. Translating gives CASSPRTVMNTEAFF.